The 21 T cell receptor beta chains given below trace back to one sample, sequenced in a study of human T cells and chemical hapten exposure (dated by TCRdb to the early 2020s). Library method: RACE. Instrument used: NextSeq 500. TCRdb cleaned the public reads at Q25 with fastp, built clones with MiXCR and kept in-frame beta chains. Entries that share a CDR3 protein sequence are merged under the most common genes and DNA. For this sample there are 330,000 or so distinct CDR3 sequences; about 6% appear just once. The top ten hold around 6.1% of the sample. The time point label on this specimen signifies: patch test 2, 6 weeks after DPC sensitization. In the paper's terms, the treatment or condition label means: therapeutic diphenylcyclopropenone sensitization with weekly scalp DPC. The sequences come from whole blood, collected in connection with sensitization to the hapten diphenylcyclopropenone (DPC). The receptor set was obtained from a woman aged 18 to 35 with alopecia areata. Some clones in this sample may be carry-over from other donors' samples.

This clonotype occurred a few times. The V gene is TRBV6-1, the J gene TRBJ1-5; 7 bases agree with TRBD1. The CDR3 loop spans 13 amino acids. The ends lost 7 bases at V and 6 bases at J; junction bases unmatched: 6. The germline V gene has CDR1 MNHNS and CDR2 SASEGT. In DNA, the CDR3 is TGTGCCAGCACATTGGGACAGTCTCAGCCCCAGCATTTT. Translating gives CASTLGQSQPQHF.

This clonotype was detected many times. The V call is TRBV9, the J call TRBJ1-2; TRBD1 agrees at 8 bases. The CDR3 is made up of 17 amino acids. CDR1 and CDR2 from the germline V gene are SGDLS and YYNGEE. Unmatched junction bases numbered 14, after V lost 3 bases and J lost 4 bases. The DNA of the CDR3 is TGTGCCAGCAGCGCTAGCCGTTACCAGGGGGCTGGCTATGGCTACACCTTC. Residues: CASSASRYQGAGYGYTF.

This clonotype has ten or more counts. The chain employs TRBV6-4 and TRBJ2-1; the D gene is possibly TRBD1 (5 bases). Germline values: CDR1 MRHNA, CDR2 SNTAGT. Between the trimmed V and J ends, which lost 3 bases and 5 bases, there was a span of 11 bases. The CDR3 length is 14 residues. This chain's CDR3 is CASSETGPNNEQFF. For the CDR3, the DNA is TGTGCCAGCAGTGAAACAGGTCCTAACAATGAGCAGTTCTTC.

This clonotype occurred a few times. The chain is built from TRBV12-3 or TRBV12-4 and TRBJ2-5; D may correspond to TRBD1 or TRBD2 (5 bases each). V was trimmed by 3 bases and J by 2 bases, leaving 7 bases between them. The CDR3 is 13 amino acids. DNA for the CDR3: TGTGCCAGCAGTTTTTGGGGGCAAGAGACCCAGTACTTC. As protein: CASSFWGQETQYF.

The V call is TRBV4-1, the J call TRBJ1-4, with 7 bases aligning to TRBD1. The CDR3 loop spans 17 amino acids. V was pared by 4 bases and J by 0 bases, with 8 bases of the junction left unmatched. Germline-derived CDR1 and CDR2 are MGHRA and YSYEKL. Here the CDR3 reads CASSPGQFYTTNEKLFF. The CDR3 DNA is TGCGCCAGCAGCCCGGGACAGTTTTATACAACTAATGAAAAACTGTTTTTT.

V and J are TRBV19 and TRBJ2-1; 12 bases line up with TRBD2. The CDR3 runs 14 residues. Germline V gives CDR1 LNHDA, CDR2 SQIVND (reference sequence). The V gene end was trimmed by 6 bases and the J gene end by 8 bases; junction bases not matched to a gene: 5. The CDR3 protein is CASRLAGGSDEQFF. The DNA for the CDR3 is TGTGCCAGTAGACTAGCGGGGGGATCGGATGAGCAGTTCTTC. Drawing the rest from reference TRBV19 and TRBJ2-1, the complete variable domain is DGGITQSPKYLFRKEGQNVTLSCEQNLNHDAMYWYRQDPGQGLRLIYYSQIVNDFQKGDIAEGYSVSREKKESFPLTVTSAQKNPTAFYLCASRLAGGSDEQFFGPGTRLTVL.

This clonotype occurred many times. The V and J genes are TRBV12-3 or TRBV12-4 and TRBJ1-5; D is perhaps TRBD1 (6 bases). V lost 5 bases, J lost 0 bases, and 17 bases lay in between. The CDR3 is made up of 17 amino acids. The CDR3 here is CASSRTVEGYSNQPQHF. DNA for the CDR3: TGTGCCAGCAGTCGGACAGTTGAGGGTTATAGCAATCAGCCCCAGCATTTT.

The chain carries TRBV7-3 and TRBJ2-7; 11 bases agree with TRBD1. J was trimmed by 6 bases and V by 5 bases; bases with no gene match: 3. Germline V lookup: CDR1 SGHTA, CDR2 FQGTGA. The CDR3 has 13 residues. CDR3 DNA sequence: TGTGCCAGCAGCCCCGGGACAGGGGGCGAGCAGTACTTC. It specifies CASSPGTGGEQYF.

Only a few counts were recorded for this clonotype. Written as DNA, the CDR3 is TGTGCCACTCATGTGTACCAAGAGACCCAGTACTTC. Amino acid sequence: CATHVYQETQYF. The chain employs TRBV5-4 and TRBJ2-5, with D unresolved. The germline V gene encodes CDR1 SGHNT and CDR2 YYREEE (reference sequence). Trimming pared 9 bases from V and 0 bases from J, leaving 9 bases between. The CDR3 consists of 12 residues.

This clonotype showed up just a few times. J is TRBJ2-7 and V is TRBV3-1; D is possibly TRBD1 or TRBD2 (6 bases each). The V end was cut by 4 bases, the J end by 3 bases, with 13 bases between. The CDR3 extends over 14 amino acids. Germline lookup yields CDR1 LGHDT and CDR2 YNNKEL (reference sequence). CDR3 sequence reads: CASSRGGGSYEQYF. Here the CDR3 DNA reads TGTGCCAGCAGCCGCGGAGGGGGAAGCTACGAGCAGTACTTC.

There are a few counts of this clonotype. The chain has TRBV11-2 and TRBJ2-1; 11 bases line up with TRBD2. The CDR3 length is 15 residues. The V gene's germline CDR1 is SGHAT and CDR2 FQNNGV. J was trimmed by 7 bases and V by 2 bases; bases with no gene match: 4. In DNA form, the CDR3 reads TGTGCCAGCAGCTTAAACCCTAGCGGGAGGAATGAGCAGTTCTTC. This gives the protein CASSLNPSGRNEQFF.

At least ten counts were recorded for this clonotype. The chain joins TRBV3-1 to TRBJ2-5; D is ambiguous. CDR3 length: 13 residues. V lost 0 bases and J 4 bases, leaving 6 bases between the germline ends. From germline, CDR1 is LGHDT and CDR2 YNNKEL (reference sequence). CDR3 residues: CASSQDFGETQYF. The CDR3 nucleotides are TGTGCCAGCAGCCAAGATTTCGGAGAGACCCAGTACTTC.

J is TRBJ2-1 and V is TRBV29-1, with 7 bases fitting TRBD1. The V segment lost 3 bases and the J segment 8 bases; nucleotides outside the gene matches: 19. The CDR3 is 17 amino acids. Germline assignment: CDR1 SQVTM and CDR2 ANQGSEA. The CDR3 loop reads CSVDPPRSAGGYDEQFF. CDR3 nucleotide sequence: TGCAGCGTTGATCCTCCCAGGTCGGCAGGGGGTTATGATGAGCAGTTCTTC.

About this clonotype: One base away lies a much larger clone, so this may be a sequencing read error. V is TRBV13 and J is TRBJ1-6; 7 nucleotides match TRBD1. The CDR3 runs to 15 residues. V shed 3 bases, J shed 10 bases, and the junction held 9 bases outside the gene matches. Germline V gives CDR1 PRHDT, CDR2 FYEKMQ (reference sequence). CDR3 sequence reads: CASSLWEQGNSPLHF. The DNA for the CDR3 is TGTGCCAGCAGCTTGTGGGAACAGGGGAACTCACCCCTCCACTTT.

This clonotype was recorded a few times. The V call is TRBV5-1, the J call TRBJ2-7, with 7 bases lining up with TRBD1. The V gene end was trimmed by 4 bases and the J gene end by 2 bases; junction bases not matched to a gene: 15. The CDR3 contains 17 residues. In germline, CDR1 is SGHRS, CDR2 YFSETQ. The CDR3 loop reads CASSPGTALIIPYEQYF. The CDR3 nucleotides are TGCGCCAGCAGCCCCGGGACAGCCTTGATAATCCCCTACGAGCAGTACTTC.

This clonotype occurred many times. The V gene is TRBV5-6, the J gene TRBJ1-1; D not resolved. This CDR3 has 16 residues. V lost 0 bases and J 2 bases, leaving 14 bases between the germline ends. Germline V CDR1 and CDR2: SGHDT, YYEEEE. CDR3 nucleotides: TGTGCCAGCAGCTTGGAGCGGCGTGACCCTAACACTGAAGCTTTCTTT. It codes for CASSLERRDPNTEAFF.

This clonotype was detected many times. The chain recombines TRBV29-1 with TRBJ2-3; no reliable D call. Trimming pared 3 bases from V and 0 bases from J, leaving 10 bases between. This CDR3 comprises 14 residues. The germline V gene encodes CDR1 SQVTM and CDR2 ANQGSEA. The CDR3 nucleotides are TGCAGCGTTGAGTGGGCGGCTAGCACAGATACGCAGTATTTT. It is translated as CSVEWAASTDTQYF.

This clonotype came up many times. The rearrangement links TRBV20-1 to TRBJ2-1; D is unresolved. The V gene's germline CDR1 is DFQATT and CDR2 SNEGSKA (reference sequence). The CDR3 contains 13 residues. The V end was cut by 3 bases, the J end by 4 bases, with 10 bases between. This CDR3 is CSASQAQYNEQFF. The DNA for the CDR3 is TGCAGTGCTAGTCAAGCACAGTACAATGAGCAGTTCTTC.

A few counts support this clonotype. The gene calls are TRBV6-2 or TRBV6-3 and TRBJ2-7; 7 nucleotides agree with TRBD2. The CDR3 contains 14 residues. CDR1 MNHEY and CDR2 SVGEGT come from the germline V gene. V shed 7 bases and J 2 bases; nucleotides not matched to a gene: 8. The CDR3 region has the DNA TGTGCCAGCAACACGGGGGGACCCGCCTACGAGCAGTACTTC. Translation gives CASNTGGPAYEQYF.

In this sample, this clonotype turned up a few times. V usage is TRBV10-3 and J usage is TRBJ2-5; D is possibly TRBD2 (6 bases). Germline V gives CDR1 ENHRY, CDR2 SYGVKD. V was pared by 6 bases and J by 0 bases, with 11 bases between. CDR3 size: 14 residues. The CDR3 DNA is TGTGCCATCAGCTCACGGGACTACCAAGAGACCCAGTACTTC. It specifies CAISSRDYQETQYF.

This clonotype was seen repeatedly, ten times or more. The chain links TRBV29-1 to TRBJ1-5, with D possibly being TRBD1 (6 bases). CDR1 and CDR2 from the germline V gene are SQVTM and ANQGSEA. The CDR3 covers 12 residues. Trimming left V 4 bases short and J 4 bases short, with 8 bases between. The DNA for the CDR3 is TGCAGCGTTGCAGGGGTGAATCAGCCCCAGCATTTT. It yields the protein CSVAGVNQPQHF.